This passage covers 27 T cell receptor beta chains from one sample sequenced in a study of chemoradiotherapy in HPV16-positive cancers. Libraries were prepared by immunoSEQ multiplex PCR; TCRdb keeps only in-frame clonotypes and omits some of them. The table shows fewer than 40,000 clones, with roughly 90% occurring only once. This material consisted of blood, taken from a patient who underwent chemoradiotherapy. The receptors shown here come from a human donor with HPV-associated anogenital cancer.

This sequence joins TRBV19 and TRBJ1-4, with a weak D call TRBD1 (5 bases). The V gene lost 4 bases and the J gene lost 3 bases, with 9 bases spanning the gap. CDR3 length equals 14 residues. Germline assignment: CDR1 LNHDA and CDR2 SQIVND (reference sequence). The CDR3 DNA sequence: TGTGCCAGTAGTACAGGGATTCCTAATGAAAAACTGTTTTTT. Translation gives CASSTGIPNEKLFF.

The CDR3 coding sequence is TGCGCCAGCAGCCCCCCAGGGGGAAATGGCTACACCTTC. It encodes CASSPPGGNGYTF. The chain uses TRBV5-1 and TRBJ1-2, with 7 bases lining up with TRBD1. The CDR3 has 13 residues. The V gene end was trimmed by 4 bases and the J gene end by 6 bases; junction bases not matched to a gene: 6. Germline V CDR1 and CDR2: SGHRS, YFSETQ.

The chain is built from TRBV30 and TRBJ1-2; 8 bases are a match to TRBD1. Germline V gene data show CDR1 as GTSNPN and CDR2 as SVGIG (reference sequence). V trimming: 4 bases; J trimming: 8 bases; junction bases outside the gene matches: 12. The CDR3 covers 14 residues. The CDR3 sequence: CAWTKRRTGLGYTF. CDR3 bases: TGTGCCTGGACCAAGCGGAGGACAGGGTTGGGCTACACCTTC.

In its sample, this clone was seen once. The genes are TRBV9 and TRBJ1-2, with D uncertain. With 3 bases removed from V and 1 base from J, the gap between germline ends came to 16 bases. In germline, CDR1 is SGDLS, CDR2 YYNGEE. The CDR3 totals 16 residues. CDR3 bases: TGTGCCAGCAGCGCGACCTTATTGGCCGTTAACTATGGCTACACCTTC. Translation: CASSATLLAVNYGYTF. The full variable domain, rest sourced from reference TRBV9 and TRBJ1-2, is DSGVTQTPKHLITATGQRVTLRCSPRSGDLSVYWYQQSLDQGLQFLIQYYNGEERAKGNILERFSAQQFPDLHSELNLSSLELGDSALYFCASSATLLAVNYGYTFGSGTRLTVV.

The chain joins TRBV6-6 to TRBJ1-6; the match to TRBD1 covers 7 bases. Losses at the gene ends were 6 bases for V and 6 bases for J; bases not matched to a gene: 5. Germline values: CDR1 MNHNY, CDR2 SVGAGI (reference sequence). The CDR3 has 14 amino acids. CDR3 in amino acids: CASSLDRTNSPLHF. The CDR3 bases are TGTGCCAGCAGCCTGGACAGGACTAATTCACCCCTCCACTTT.

The chain combines TRBV6-5 with TRBJ2-5; D remains ambiguous. The CDR3 has 14 residues. V was trimmed by 0 bases and J by 1 base, leaving 6 bases between them. Per germline, CDR1 MNHEY and CDR2 SVGAGI. The CDR3 loop is CASSYSVFQETQYF. The CDR3 bases are TGTGCCAGCAGTTACTCAGTCTTCCAAGAGACCCAGTACTTC.

The rearrangement links TRBV5-4 to TRBJ2-6; possibly TRBD1 for D (6 bases). Germline loops: CDR1 SGHNT, CDR2 YYREEE (reference sequence). With 5 bases removed from V and 0 bases from J, the gap between germline ends came to 18 bases. The CDR3 extends over 18 amino acids. The CDR3 sequence: CASRKGVPLSSGANVLTF. The CDR3 nucleotides are TGTGCCAGCAGGAAGGGGGTTCCTCTAAGCTCTGGGGCCAACGTCCTGACTTTC.

The chain combines TRBV7-9 with TRBJ1-1; TRBD1 matches 8 bases. Germline assignment: CDR1 SEHNR and CDR2 FQNEAQ (reference sequence). Trimming cost V 8 bases and J 10 bases; bases outside gene matches: 18. This CDR3 is built from 15 residues. The CDR3 loop reads CASLSGTGYPLGAFF. In nucleotides, the CDR3 is TGTGCCAGCCTCTCCGGGACAGGTTATCCCCTGGGAGCTTTCTTT. Full variable domain (remainder filled in from reference TRBV7-9 and TRBJ1-1): DTGVSQNPRHKITKRGQNVTFRCDPISEHNRLYWYRQTLGQGPEFLTYFQNEAQLEKSRLLSDRFSAERPKGSFSTLEIQRTEQGDSAMYLCASLSGTGYPLGAFFGQGTRLTVV.

The chain employs TRBV18 and TRBJ2-1; D might be TRBD1 (5 bases). The CDR3 covers 13 residues. CDR1 is KGHSH and CDR2 is LQKENI in the germline V gene. Trimming left V 6 bases short and J 10 bases short, with 16 bases between. CDR3 sequence (DNA): TGTGCCAGCTCCCAACAGGCCGGCCGGGAGCAGTTCTTC. This gives the protein CASSQQAGREQFF.

The chain uses TRBV27 and TRBJ1-5, with D possibly TRBD1 on 6 matching bases. This CDR3 has 16 residues. Germline CDR1 and CDR2: MNHEY and SMNVEV (reference sequence). V gave up 5 bases and J gave up 0 bases, with 14 bases separating them. In nucleotides, the CDR3 is TGTGCCAGCAGTCCCCTGGGAGGGGGTAGCAATCAGCCCCAGCATTTT. Translated, it gives CASSPLGGGSNQPQHF.

The chain couples TRBV19 to TRBJ1-1, with TRBD1 as a possible D gene (5 bases). The ends were cut back, 7 bases at V and 0 bases at J, with 21 bases in the middle. Per germline, CDR1 LNHDA and CDR2 SQIVND (reference sequence). The CDR3 consists of 17 residues. The CDR3 loop reads CASMDRKGPLMNTEAFF. The CDR3 bases are TGTGCCAGTATGGACCGGAAGGGGCCCCTAATGAACACTGAAGCTTTCTTT. Complete variable domain (other parts from reference TRBV19 and TRBJ1-1): DGGITQSPKYLFRKEGQNVTLSCEQNLNHDAMYWYRQDPGQGLRLIYYSQIVNDFQKGDIAEGYSVSREKKESFPLTVTSAQKNPTAFYLCASMDRKGPLMNTEAFFGQGTRLTVV.

The chain links TRBV19 to TRBJ2-7; 7 nucleotides match TRBD1. Per the germline V gene, CDR1 is LNHDA and CDR2 is SQIVND (reference sequence). The CDR3 is 15 residues long. J was trimmed by 7 bases and V by 5 bases; bases with no gene match: 14. CDR3 sequence (DNA): TGTGCCAGTAGTCCCTCCTTACAGGGGATGAGGGAGCAGTACTTC. Translated: CASSPSLQGMREQYF.

The CDR3 is CASSVYDTEQQFF. Here the CDR3 DNA reads TGTGCCAGCAGCGTATACGACACTGAACAGCAGTTCTTC. This chain connects TRBV9 to TRBJ2-1; D uncertain. Germline V CDR1 and CDR2: SGDLS, YYNGEE. The CDR3 is 13 residues long. Deletions cut 1 base from V and 11 bases from J, with 13 bases between. Complete variable domain (other parts from reference TRBV9 and TRBJ2-1): DSGVTQTPKHLITATGQRVTLRCSPRSGDLSVYWYQQSLDQGLQFLIQYYNGEERAKGNILERFSAQQFPDLHSELNLSSLELGDSALYFCASSVYDTEQQFFGPGTRLTVL.

V gene TRBV4-1 combines with J gene TRBJ1-2; TRBD1 is a possible D gene (5 bases). The ends were cut back, 1 base at V and 8 bases at J, with 8 bases in the middle. Per the germline V gene, CDR1 is MGHRA and CDR2 is YSYEKL. This CDR3 has 12 amino acids. In DNA, the CDR3 is TGCGCCAGCAGCCAAGTGGGGGACGGCTACACCTTC. Its protein is CASSQVGDGYTF.

This clone was found a few times. CDR3: CASSIERANTEAFF. The CDR3 coding sequence is TGTGCCAGTAGTATTGAAAGGGCGAACACTGAAGCTTTCTTT. The rearrangement links TRBV19 to TRBJ1-1, with unresolved D. V lost 3 bases to trimming and J lost 1 base, with 9 bases between them. This CDR3 contains 14 residues. CDR1 is LNHDA and CDR2 is SQIVND in the germline V gene (reference sequence).

This chain links TRBV18 with TRBJ2-7, with D possibly being TRBD1 (6 bases). The V end lost 1 base, the J end lost 4 bases, and 17 bases lay between the germline ends. Per the germline V gene, CDR1 is KGHSH and CDR2 is LQKENI. The CDR3 extends over 16 amino acids. CDR3 nucleotides: TGTGCCAGCTCACCACTCGGTGCCGGGACATCATACGAGCAGTACTTC. Its protein product is CASSPLGAGTSYEQYF. Filled out from reference TRBV18 and TRBJ2-7, the complete variable domain reads NAGVMQNPRHLVRRRGQEARLRCSPMKGHSHVYWYRQLPEEGLKFMVYLQKENIIDESGMPKERFSAEFPKEGPSILRIQQVVRGDSAAYFCASSPLGAGTSYEQYFGPGTRLTVT.

The chain couples TRBV2 to TRBJ2-7; 7 bases agree with TRBD2. V was pared by 5 bases and J by 8 bases, with 12 bases of the junction left unmatched. This CDR3 spans 14 amino acids. Germline CDR1 SNHLY, CDR2 FYNNEI. DNA for the CDR3: TGTGCCAGCAGTTTCACGGGGGGACCTACGAAGCAGTACTTC. Translation: CASSFTGGPTKQYF.

The gene calls are TRBV19 and TRBJ2-2; 9 bases agree with TRBD2. V lost 10 bases and J lost 2; bases outside the gene matches: 11. The CDR3 spans 16 residues. Looked up from germline, CDR1 is LNHDA and CDR2 is SQIVND (reference sequence). CDR3 region: CATPKRTSVNTGELFF. The DNA for the CDR3 is TGTGCCACCCCGAAGAGGACTAGCGTTAACACCGGGGAGCTGTTTTTT.

The rearrangement joins TRBV7-2 to TRBJ2-1, with 7 bases that match TRBD1. Germline CDR1 and CDR2: SGHTA and FQGNSA. After removal of 8 bases from V and 7 bases from J, the junction contained 8 bases not matched to a gene. CDR3 length equals 13 residues. CDR3 amino acids: CASASRTGNEQFF. The DNA of the CDR3 is TGTGCCAGCGCCTCCCGGACAGGAAATGAGCAGTTCTTC. The whole variable domain, filled in from reference TRBV7-2 and TRBJ2-1, reads GAGVSQSPSNKVTEKGKDVELRCDPISGHTALYWYRQSLGQGLEFLIYFQGNSAPDKSGLPSDRFSAERTGGSVSTLTIQRTQQEDSAVYLCASASRTGNEQFFGPGTRLTVL.

The rearrangement uses TRBV5-1 and TRBJ2-3, with a tentative D call TRBD2 (6 bases). The CDR3 is made up of 12 amino acids. V was clipped by 5 bases and J by 14 bases, with 18 bases between them. Germline-derived CDR1 and CDR2 are SGHRS and YFSETQ. As DNA, the CDR3 is TGCGCCAGCAGAAAAGGCGGGGTAGTCCTGTATTTT. Amino acids: CASRKGGVVLYF.

This rearrangement joins TRBV11-2 to TRBJ1-6; TRBD1 is a possible D gene (5 bases). V dropped 2 bases and J dropped 4 bases, with 9 bases sitting between them. The CDR3 is made up of 15 amino acids. Germline V gene lookup returns CDR1 SGHAT and CDR2 FQNNGV. The CDR3, as DNA: TGTGCCAGCAGCTTAAGTGGGGGTTATAATTCACCCCTCCACTTT. This translates into CASSLSGGYNSPLHF. Looking up the rest from reference TRBV11-2 and TRBJ1-6 gives the full variable domain: EAGVAQSPRYKIIEKRQSVAFWCNPISGHATLYWYQQILGQGPKLLIQFQNNGVVDDSQLPKDRFSAERLKGVDSTLKIQPAKLEDSAVYLCASSLSGGYNSPLHFGNGTRLTVT.

The V and J genes are TRBV4-1 and TRBJ1-2; TRBD1 agrees at 7 bases. Unmatched junction bases numbered 10, after V lost 4 bases and J lost 5 bases. The length of the CDR3 is 15 residues. In germline, CDR1 is MGHRA, CDR2 YSYEKL. This CDR3 is CASSRRQGESYGYTF. The CDR3 nucleotides read TGCGCCAGCAGCCGCAGACAGGGTGAGAGTTATGGCTACACCTTC.

The rearrangement uses TRBV7-2 and TRBJ2-5; D ambiguous. The CDR3 has 15 amino acids. Germline V gene lookup returns CDR1 SGHTA and CDR2 FQGNSA. The V end was cut by 7 bases, the J end by 5 bases, with 20 bases between. The CDR3 DNA reads TGTGCCAGCATCCCGGCGGCCTTCAGTTTGGAGACCCAGTACTTC. Its protein product is CASIPAAFSLETQYF.

This chain links TRBV5-1 with TRBJ2-2; D is uncertain. The germline CDR1 and CDR2 sequences are SGHRS and YFSETQ. The V gene lost 2 bases and the J gene lost 1 base, with 6 bases spanning the gap. This CDR3 is 14 amino acids long. CDR3 in amino acids: CASSFVGNTGELFF. The CDR3 DNA is TGCGCCAGCAGCTTCGTGGGGAACACCGGGGAGCTGTTTTTT.

The rearrangement links TRBV18 to TRBJ1-1, with D uncertain. The V and J ends lost 2 bases and 0 bases respectively, with 13 bases between them. Per germline, CDR1 KGHSH and CDR2 LQKENI. This CDR3 region has 16 residues. CDR3 sequence reads: CASSPSQAGLNTEAFF. Here the CDR3 DNA reads TGTGCCAGCTCACCAAGTCAGGCGGGGTTGAACACTGAAGCTTTCTTT.

J is TRBJ2-1 and V is TRBV7-6; 9 positions match TRBD1. The germline V gene has CDR1 SGHVS and CDR2 FNYEAQ. This CDR3 is built from 17 residues. V gave up 1 base and J gave up 8 bases; unmatched junction bases: 12. The CDR3 here is CASSLEVWTGVLDEQFF. DNA for the CDR3: TGTGCCAGCAGCTTAGAAGTTTGGACAGGGGTTCTTGATGAGCAGTTCTTC.

V usage is TRBV5-8 and J usage is TRBJ1-1; tentative D call: TRBD1 (5 bases). The length of the CDR3 is 15 residues. The germline V and J ends were trimmed by 4 bases and 5 bases, with 18 bases remaining between them. The germline CDR1 and CDR2 sequences are SGHTS and YDEGEE. The CDR3 sequence: CASSGTRESRTEAFF. Written as DNA, the CDR3 is TGTGCCAGCAGCGGGACTAGGGAATCGAGGACTGAAGCTTTCTTT. Looking up the rest from reference TRBV5-8 and TRBJ1-1 gives the full variable domain: EAGVTQSPTHLIKTRGQQATLRCSPISGHTSVYWYQQALGLGLQFLLWYDEGEERNRGNFPPRFSGRQFPNYSSELNVNALELEDSALYLCASSGTRESRTEAFFGQGTRLTVV.